This passage covers 26 T cell receptor beta chains from one sample sequenced in a study of cytomegalovirus exposure and HLA in healthy donors. Primers for the PCR totalled 60 Vbeta and 13 Jbeta. The table came from immunoSEQ multiplex PCR; TCRdb's copy has only in-frame clones and leaves some out. Of 150,000 to 200,000 clones in the sample, approximately 72% are singletons; the top ten hold 7.1%. Sequenced sample: PBMCs. The receptors were gathered from a man aged 35-49 years in good health and CMV-seropositive.

The CDR3, as DNA: TGTGCCAGCAGCTTAGAGGGGGATAGACACGAGCAGTACTTC. This encodes CASSLEGDRHEQYF. V gene TRBV7-9 combines with J gene TRBJ2-7, with a tentative D call TRBD1 (6 bases). CDR1 SEHNR and CDR2 FQNEAQ come from the germline V gene (reference sequence). Trimming shortened V by 1 base and J by 5 bases, and 12 bases separated the two germline ends. CDR3 length: 14 amino acids.

There are a few counts of this clone. The CDR3 reads CASSEFEGAWETQYF. CDR3 DNA: TGCGCCAGCAGTGAGTTTGAAGGGGCCTGGGAGACCCAGTACTTC. The chain joins TRBV10-2 to TRBJ2-5; D may be TRBD1 (5 bases). The CDR3 runs to 15 residues. Deletions cut 1 base from V and 5 bases from J, with 14 bases between. Germline V gene data show CDR1 as WSHSY and CDR2 as SAAADI.

The chain uses TRBV10-3 and TRBJ2-3; possibly TRBD2 for D (6 bases). Germline CDR1 and CDR2: ENHRY and SYGVKD. This CDR3 comprises 19 residues. V gave up 6 bases and J gave up 5 bases, with 30 bases separating them. The CDR3 loop is CAIRPAEGRRGGGGDTQYF. The CDR3 bases are TGTGCCATCAGACCCGCGGAGGGGCGAAGGGGTGGTGGGGGAGATACGCAGTATTTT.

V is TRBV6-1 and J is TRBJ2-2; no firm D call. This CDR3 contains 13 residues. Per the germline V gene, CDR1 is MNHNS and CDR2 is SASEGT. With 5 bases removed from V and 1 base from J, the gap between germline ends came to 5 bases. CDR3 region: CASSYLNTGELFF. The CDR3 DNA is TGTGCCAGCAGTTATCTGAACACCGGGGAGCTGTTTTTT.

The chain links TRBV5-4 to TRBJ1-1, with TRBD1 identical over 7 bases. Germline-derived CDR1 and CDR2 are SGHNT and YYREEE (reference sequence). This CDR3 comprises 13 residues. The V segment lost 5 bases and the J segment 6 bases; nucleotides outside the gene matches: 7. The chain's CDR3 is CASRGQLNAEAFF. Written as DNA, the CDR3 is TGTGCCAGCAGGGGACAGCTCAACGCTGAAGCTTTCTTT.

The gene calls are TRBV27 and TRBJ2-7, with 7 bases that match TRBD1. Trimming removed 6 bases from V and 3 bases from J; junction bases left unmatched: 8. The CDR3 is 14 residues long. The germline V gene has CDR1 MNHEY and CDR2 SMNVEV (reference sequence). The CDR3, as DNA: TGTGCCAGCAGCCCCGGCAGGGGGTTCTACGAGCAGTACTTC. Its translation: CASSPGRGFYEQYF.

This clone was picked up a small number of times. The V call is TRBV19, the J call TRBJ1-2; D is undetermined. V was trimmed by 5 bases and J by 7 bases, leaving 11 bases between them. The germline V gene encodes CDR1 LNHDA and CDR2 SQIVND (reference sequence). This CDR3 region has 12 residues. CDR3 sequence reads: CASSLVTRGYTF. The CDR3 DNA reads as TGTGCCAGTAGTCTAGTGACACGTGGCTACACCTTC.

This clone was seen just once. The CDR3 reads CASSLAQRAGPLHF. As DNA, the CDR3 is TGTGCCAGCAGCTTAGCGCAGCGCGCGGGACCCCTCCACTTT. V gene TRBV7-8 combines with J gene TRBJ1-6; D remains unclear. The V end was cut by 0 bases, the J end by 12 bases, with 12 bases between. The CDR3 is 14 amino acids. Looked up from germline, CDR1 is SGHVS and CDR2 is FQNEAQ.

This clone was detected a few times. The chain is built from TRBV15 and TRBJ2-2; TRBD2 matches 11 bases. The CDR3 has 17 residues. CDR1 LNHNV and CDR2 YYDKDF come from the germline V gene (reference sequence). The J segment lost 3 bases and the V segment lost 0 bases, leaving 3 bases of the junction unmatched. The CDR3 DNA sequence: TGTGCCACCAGCAGAGACCTAGCGGGGGGCCACACCGGGGAGCTGTTTTTT. It encodes CATSRDLAGGHTGELFF.

The J gene is TRBJ2-2, the V gene TRBV11-3, with 7 nucleotides matching TRBD1. The CDR3 runs 16 residues. Germline CDR1 SGHNT, CDR2 YENEEA. J lost 1 base, V lost 5 bases, and 7 bases had no gene match. The CDR3 region is CASSRGAGGNTGELFF. CDR3 coding DNA: TGTGCCAGCAGCAGAGGGGCAGGGGGGAACACCGGGGAGCTGTTTTTT.

This chain uses TRBV29-1 with TRBJ1-1; 8 nucleotides agree with TRBD1. The CDR3 runs to 14 residues. With V trimmed by 2 bases and J by 4 bases, 6 bases remained unmatched. Germline CDR1 reads SQVTM; CDR2 reads ANQGSEA. The CDR3, as DNA: TGCAGCGTTGAAAAGGACAGGGCGGCCACTGAAGCTTTCTTT. Its translation: CSVEKDRAATEAFF.

The V and J genes are TRBV5-6 and TRBJ1-2, with no clear D. Germline CDR1 reads SGHDT; CDR2 reads YYEEEE. The germline V and J ends were trimmed by 3 bases and 4 bases, with 16 bases remaining between them. CDR3 length: 15 residues. The CDR3 spells CASSSYPDLPYGYTF. Here the CDR3 DNA reads TGTGCCAGCAGCTCTTACCCGGACTTACCCTATGGCTACACCTTC.

This clone was observed a single time. The V and J genes are TRBV2 and TRBJ1-3; TRBD1 agrees at 12 bases. V dropped 9 bases and J dropped 3; count of bases not matched to a gene: 6. CDR1 and CDR2 from the germline V gene are SNHLY and FYNNEI. This CDR3 contains 15 residues. This chain's CDR3 is CASSGTGGDGNTIYF. The CDR3 DNA sequence: TGTGCCAGTTCCGGGACAGGGGGCGATGGAAACACCATATATTTT.

The V and J genes are TRBV7-3 and TRBJ2-1; TRBD1 might be the D (5 bases). Germline CDR1 and CDR2: SGHTA and FQGTGA. The CDR3 contains 14 residues. V was clipped by 4 bases and J by 3 bases, with 10 bases between them. This CDR3 reads CASSSHDSYNEQFF. The DNA of the CDR3 is TGTGCCAGCAGCTCTCATGACAGCTACAATGAGCAGTTCTTC.

The rearrangement joins TRBV30 to TRBJ1-4; 7 nucleotides agree with TRBD1. Germline V CDR1 and CDR2: GTSNPN, SVGIG (reference sequence). J was trimmed by 5 bases and V by 5 bases; bases with no gene match: 5. The CDR3 has 13 residues. This CDR3 reads CAWRQGLNEKLFF. CDR3 coding DNA: TGTGCCTGGCGACAGGGTCTAAATGAAAAACTGTTTTTT. The whole variable domain, filled in from reference TRBV30 and TRBJ1-4, reads SQTIHQWPATLVQPVGSPLSLECTVEGTSNPNLYWYRQAAGRGLQLLFYSVGIGQISSEVPQNLSASRPQDRQFILSSKKLLLSDSGFYLCAWRQGLNEKLFFGSGTQLSVL.

The chain links TRBV5-1 to TRBJ2-3; 7 bases line up with TRBD1. CDR3 size: 15 residues. The J segment lost 2 bases and the V segment lost 0 bases, leaving 3 bases of the junction unmatched. The V gene's germline CDR1 is SGHRS and CDR2 YFSETQ. The CDR3 loop is CASSLGTGVTDTQYF. DNA of the CDR3: TGCGCCAGCAGCTTGGGGACAGGTGTCACAGATACGCAGTATTTT.

This chain uses TRBV28 with TRBJ1-4; 9 bases are shared with TRBD1. Germline V gene data show CDR1 as MDHEN and CDR2 as SYDVKM. The CDR3 consists of 15 residues. Trimming cost V 2 bases and J 6 bases; bases outside gene matches: 4. This CDR3 reads CASSLDGTGYEKLFF. The CDR3 nucleotides are TGTGCCAGCAGTTTAGACGGGACAGGGTATGAAAAACTGTTTTTT. Filled out from reference TRBV28 and TRBJ1-4, the complete variable domain reads DVKVTQSSRYLVKRTGEKVFLECVQDMDHENMFWYRQDPGLGLRLIYFSYDVKMKEKGDIPEGYSVSREKKERFSLILESASTNQTSMYLCASSLDGTGYEKLFFGSGTQLSVL.

V and J are TRBV13 and TRBJ1-1, with D possibly TRBD1 on 5 matching bases. The CDR3 extends over 12 amino acids. Germline values: CDR1 PRHDT, CDR2 FYEKMQ (reference sequence). V was clipped by 3 bases and J by 8 bases, with 10 bases between them. Here the CDR3 reads CASSLVPGEAFF. CDR3 nucleotide sequence: TGTGCCAGCAGCTTGGTCCCAGGGGAAGCTTTCTTT. Based on the CDR3 plus reference TRBV13 and TRBJ1-1, the full variable domain is AAGVIQSPRHLIKEKRETATLKCYPIPRHDTVYWYQQGPGQDPQFLISFYEKMQSDKGSIPDRFSAQQFSDYHSELNMSSLELGDSALYFCASSLVPGEAFFGQGTRLTVV.

This clone turned up a few times. This chain connects TRBV27 to TRBJ1-6; TRBD1 matches 11 bases. The ends lost 6 bases at V and 11 bases at J; junction bases unmatched: 18. CDR1 is MNHEY and CDR2 is SMNVEV in the germline V gene (reference sequence). The length of the CDR3 is 18 residues. The CDR3 is CASRRAPRDRGFVAPLHF. The DNA for the CDR3 is TGTGCCAGCAGAAGGGCGCCCCGGGACAGGGGGTTTGTGGCACCCCTCCACTTT.

This clone was recorded only once. The rearrangement joins TRBV5-4 to TRBJ1-5, with no clear D. V lost 3 bases to trimming and J lost 4 bases, with 5 bases between them. Looked up from germline, CDR1 is SGHNT and CDR2 is YYREEE (reference sequence). The CDR3 covers 12 residues. CDR3: CASSSPNQPQHF. CDR3 bases: TGTGCCAGCAGCTCCCCTAATCAGCCCCAGCATTTT.

The gene calls are TRBV5-1 and TRBJ1-3, with no clear D. The CDR3 length is 13 residues. The V and J ends lost 4 bases and 6 bases respectively, with 11 bases between them. Per the germline V gene, CDR1 is SGHRS and CDR2 is YFSETQ. CDR3 residues: CASSRAGENTIYF. The CDR3 nucleotides read TGCGCCAGCAGCAGAGCCGGGGAAAACACCATATATTTT.

This clone has a handful of counts. This chain connects TRBV4-3 to TRBJ1-1; D unresolved. CDR3 length equals 12 residues. V was shortened by 6 bases and J by 7 bases, with 12 bases between the two germline ends. Germline lookup yields CDR1 LGHNA and CDR2 YSLEER. The CDR3 coding sequence is TGCGCCAGCAGACGGGGTAAGGGTGAAGCTTTCTTT. It yields the protein CASRRGKGEAFF.

A few counts support this clone. The chain is built from TRBV6-6 and TRBJ2-7, with 11 bases lining up with TRBD1. The trim removed 7 bases at V and 6 bases at J, leaving 11 bases unmatched. Germline V lookup: CDR1 MNHNY, CDR2 SVGAGI (reference sequence). This CDR3 contains 15 residues. This CDR3 is CASTQSRTGGGEQYF. CDR3 DNA sequence: TGTGCCAGCACCCAATCTCGGACAGGGGGCGGCGAGCAGTACTTC.

The rearrangement uses TRBV7-6 and TRBJ2-1; maybe TRBD2 (7 bases). Trimming stripped 1 base from V and 7 bases from J, with 14 bases between. This CDR3 region has 15 residues. Germline V gives CDR1 SGHVS, CDR2 FNYEAQ. In DNA form, the CDR3 reads TGTGCCAGCAGCTTAGTTGCGGGGGCGAGGAATGAGCAGTTCTTC. This codes for CASSLVAGARNEQFF.

At least ten counts were recorded for this clone. This chain connects TRBV2 to TRBJ1-3, with D tentatively TRBD1 (6 bases). Germline V gene sequence: CDR1 SNHLY, CDR2 FYNNEI. CDR3 length: 15 amino acids. V shed 7 bases and J shed 1 base, with 14 bases lying between them. CDR3 amino acids: CASNRAIGSGNTIYF. The CDR3 nucleotides read TGTGCCAGCAACAGGGCAATCGGTTCTGGAAACACCATATATTTT.

V is TRBV5-1 and J is TRBJ2-5; D is unresolved. The CDR3 sequence is 12 residues long. Trimming cost V 6 bases and J 5 bases, with 11 bases left between them. Per the germline V gene, CDR1 is SGHRS and CDR2 is YFSETQ. The CDR3: CASTLSEETQYF. In nucleotides, the CDR3 is TGCGCCAGCACCCTCTCCGAGGAGACCCAGTACTTC.